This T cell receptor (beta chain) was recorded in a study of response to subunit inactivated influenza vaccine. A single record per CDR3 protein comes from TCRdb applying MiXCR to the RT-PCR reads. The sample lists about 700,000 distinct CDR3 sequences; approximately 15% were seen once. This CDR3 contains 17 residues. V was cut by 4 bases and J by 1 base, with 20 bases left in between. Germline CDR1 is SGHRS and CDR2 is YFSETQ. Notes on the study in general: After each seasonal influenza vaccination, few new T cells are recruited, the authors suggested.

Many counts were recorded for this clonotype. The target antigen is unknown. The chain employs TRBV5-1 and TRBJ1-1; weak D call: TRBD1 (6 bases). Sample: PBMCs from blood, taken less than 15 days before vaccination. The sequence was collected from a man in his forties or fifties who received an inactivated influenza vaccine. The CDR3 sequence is CASSRTRGGRGNTEAFF. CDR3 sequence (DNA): TGCGCCAGCAGCCGAACTCGGGGTGGCAGGGGGAACACTGAAGCTTTCTTT.